This T cell receptor beta chain was identified in a study of beta chain features in type 1 diabetes. As every portion of the isolated RNA was reverse transcribed, the sequencing read expressed TCRB transcripts. TCRdb keeps only in-frame clones here, not all; method: immunoSEQ multiplex PCR. The table lists approximately 150,000 clones, roughly 9.1% of them singletons. This clone was counted only a few times. The CDR3 length is 16 residues. V shed 6 bases, J shed 2 bases, and the junction held 5 bases outside the gene matches. CDR1 and CDR2 from the germline V gene are LNHDA and SQIVND (reference sequence).

This receptor was obtained from a woman in her late teens or twenties in good health. The chain carries TRBV19 and TRBJ2-1; 12 nucleotides match TRBD2. Sequencing used central memory CD4+ T cells from blood. In nucleotides, the CDR3 is TGTGCCAGTAGCTCTAGCGGGGGGGCCCCCTACAATGAGCAGTTCTTC. Protein product: CASSSSGGAPYNEQFF.